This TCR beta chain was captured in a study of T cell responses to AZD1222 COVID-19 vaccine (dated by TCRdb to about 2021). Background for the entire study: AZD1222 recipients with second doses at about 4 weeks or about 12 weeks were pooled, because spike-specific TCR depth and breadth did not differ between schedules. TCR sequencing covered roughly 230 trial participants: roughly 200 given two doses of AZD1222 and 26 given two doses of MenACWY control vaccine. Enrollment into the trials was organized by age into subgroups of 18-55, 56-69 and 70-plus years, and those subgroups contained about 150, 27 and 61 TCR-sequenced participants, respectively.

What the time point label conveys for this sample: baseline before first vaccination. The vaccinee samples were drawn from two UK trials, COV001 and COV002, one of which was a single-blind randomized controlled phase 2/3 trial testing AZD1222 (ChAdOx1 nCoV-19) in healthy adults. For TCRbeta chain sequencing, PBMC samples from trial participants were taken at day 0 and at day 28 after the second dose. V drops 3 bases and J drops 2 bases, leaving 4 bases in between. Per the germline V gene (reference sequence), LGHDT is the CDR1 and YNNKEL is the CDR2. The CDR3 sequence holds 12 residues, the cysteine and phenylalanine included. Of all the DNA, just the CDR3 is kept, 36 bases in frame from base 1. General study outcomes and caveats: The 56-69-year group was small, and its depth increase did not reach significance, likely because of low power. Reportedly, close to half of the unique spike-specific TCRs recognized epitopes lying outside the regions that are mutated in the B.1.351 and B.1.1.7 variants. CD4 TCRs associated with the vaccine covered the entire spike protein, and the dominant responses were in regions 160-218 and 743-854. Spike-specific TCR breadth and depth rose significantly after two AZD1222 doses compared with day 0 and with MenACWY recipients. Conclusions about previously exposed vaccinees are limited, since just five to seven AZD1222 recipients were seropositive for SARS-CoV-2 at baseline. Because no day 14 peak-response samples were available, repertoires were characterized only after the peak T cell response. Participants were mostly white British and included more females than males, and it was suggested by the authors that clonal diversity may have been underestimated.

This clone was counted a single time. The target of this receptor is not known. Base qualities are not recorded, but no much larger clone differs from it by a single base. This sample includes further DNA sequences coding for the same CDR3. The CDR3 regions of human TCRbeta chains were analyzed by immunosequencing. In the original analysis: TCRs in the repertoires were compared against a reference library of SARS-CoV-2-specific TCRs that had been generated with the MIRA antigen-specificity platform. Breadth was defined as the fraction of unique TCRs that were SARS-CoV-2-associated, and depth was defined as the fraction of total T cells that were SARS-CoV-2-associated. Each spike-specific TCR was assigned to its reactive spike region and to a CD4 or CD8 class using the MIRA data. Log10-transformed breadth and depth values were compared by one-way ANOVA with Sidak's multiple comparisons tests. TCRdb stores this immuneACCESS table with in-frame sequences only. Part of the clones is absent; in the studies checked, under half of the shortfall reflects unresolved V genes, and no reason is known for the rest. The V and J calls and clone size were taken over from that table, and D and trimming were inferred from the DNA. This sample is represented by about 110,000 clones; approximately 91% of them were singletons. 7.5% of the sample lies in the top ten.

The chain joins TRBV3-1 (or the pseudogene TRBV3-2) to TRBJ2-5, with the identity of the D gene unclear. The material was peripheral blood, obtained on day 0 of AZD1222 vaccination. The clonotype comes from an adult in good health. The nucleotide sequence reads TGTGCCAGCAGCCAGGCTCAAGAGACCCAGTACTTC. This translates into CASSQAQETQYF.